A selection of T cell receptor beta chains follows, all from one sample in a study of T cells in Graves' hyperthyroidism and ophthalmopathy. TCRdb independently ran MiXCR on the multiplex PCR reads; one entry per CDR3 protein. In the table there are more than 500,000 distinct CDR3 sequences, around 15% of which are singletons. The material sequenced was blood. The receptors shown here come from a woman in her forties with Graves' ophthalmopathy. Each CDR3 is given with its conserved first and last residue. D genes are given only for firm matches. Not every row has a clone size; where given, it reads once, few, many or a size class.

v_gene: TRBV25-1; j_gene: TRBJ1-5; abundance: many; d_gene: NA; CDR3aa: CASETPTNPNYSNQPQHF; CDR3nt: TGTGCCAGCGAGACCCCTACGAACCCCAACTATAGCAATCAGCCCCAGCATTTT
v_gene: TRBV7-2; j_gene: TRBJ2-7; abundance: many; d_gene: TRBD2; CDR3aa: CASSRTSGHEQYF; CDR3nt: TGTGCCAGCAGCCGGACTAGCGGCCACGAGCAGTACTTC
v_gene: TRBV29-1; j_gene: TRBJ1-1; abundance: many; d_gene: NA; CDR3aa: CSVGKQLNTEAFF; CDR3nt: TGCAGCGTTGGGAAACAGCTGAACACTGAAGCTTTCTTT
v_gene: TRBV28; j_gene: TRBJ1-2; abundance: medium-sized; d_gene: NA; CDR3aa: CAISGAYYGYTF; CDR3nt: TGTGCCATATCGGGGGCCTACTATGGCTACACCTTC
v_gene: TRBV6-5; j_gene: TRBJ2-7; abundance: many; d_gene: NA; CDR3aa: CASGGHRREQYF; CDR3nt: TGTGCCAGCGGGGGACACAGGCGCGAGCAGTACTTC
v_gene: TRBV2; j_gene: TRBJ1-3; abundance: many; d_gene: NA; CDR3aa: CASSTGLGNTIYF; CDR3nt: TGTGCCAGCAGTACCGGGCTCGGAAACACCATATATTTT
v_gene: TRBV28; j_gene: TRBJ1-1; abundance: many; d_gene: NA; CDR3aa: CASSVTRGGTEAFF; CDR3nt: TGTGCCAGCAGTGTCACCAGGGGTGGCACTGAAGCTTTCTTT
v_gene: TRBV6-1; j_gene: TRBJ1-5; abundance: NA; d_gene: TRBD1; CDR3aa: CASNPGQGFQPQHF; CDR3nt: TGTGCCAGCAACCCGGGACAGGGCTTCCAGCCCCAGCATTTT
v_gene: TRBV12-3/TRBV12-4; j_gene: TRBJ1-1; abundance: NA; d_gene: NA; CDR3aa: CASSPAGGAFF; CDR3nt: TGTGCCAGCAGTCCCGCGGGGGGAGCTTTCTTT
v_gene: TRBV24-1; j_gene: TRBJ2-3; abundance: many; d_gene: TRBD2; CDR3aa: CATSDPAGEGTDTQYF; CDR3nt: TGTGCCACCAGTGACCCAGCGGGAGAGGGCACAGATACGCAGTATTTT
v_gene: TRBV6-1; j_gene: TRBJ2-5; abundance: many; d_gene: NA; CDR3aa: CASKRRGTYQETQYF; CDR3nt: TGTGCCAGCAAAAGGAGAGGCACCTATCAAGAGACCCAGTACTTC
v_gene: TRBV30; j_gene: TRBJ2-7; abundance: NA; d_gene: NA; CDR3aa: CAWSVAEKDRAAGGPYEQYF; CDR3nt: TGTGCCTGGAGTGTAGCTGAAAAGGACAGGGCGGCGGGAGGCCCCTACGAGCAGTACTTC
v_gene: TRBV7-2; j_gene: TRBJ1-1; abundance: few; d_gene: TRBD1; CDR3aa: CAIKTFGTGTTEAFF; CDR3nt: TGTGCCATCAAGACTTTCGGGACAGGTACCACTGAAGCTTTCTTT
v_gene: TRBV24-1; j_gene: TRBJ2-5; abundance: NA; d_gene: NA; CDR3aa: CATSGPAPFLSQETQYF; CDR3nt: TGTGCCACCAGTGGACCGGCCCCTTTTCTTTCCCAAGAGACCCAGTACTTC
v_gene: TRBV20-1; j_gene: TRBJ1-2; abundance: NA; d_gene: NA; CDR3aa: CSASPPGLVEWYGYTF; CDR3nt: TGCAGTGCTAGTCCCCCGGGGCTGGTCGAATGGTATGGCTACACCTTC
v_gene: TRBV3-1; j_gene: TRBJ2-7; abundance: few; d_gene: NA; CDR3aa: CASMGLSSYEQYF; CDR3nt: TGTGCCTCCATGGGGCTAAGCTCCTACGAGCAGTACTTC
v_gene: TRBV5-4; j_gene: TRBJ2-7; abundance: many; d_gene: TRBD1; CDR3aa: CASSLARWTGTSSYEQYF; CDR3nt: TGTGCCAGCAGCTTGGCCCGATGGACAGGGACCAGCTCCTACGAGCAGTACTTC
v_gene: TRBV30; j_gene: TRBJ2-7; abundance: NA; d_gene: NA; CDR3aa: CAWKGQSYEQYF; CDR3nt: TGTGCCTGGAAAGGACAGTCCTACGAGCAGTACTTC
v_gene: TRBV11-2; j_gene: TRBJ1-2; abundance: many; d_gene: TRBD1; CDR3aa: CASSRGTGGMVYGYTF; CDR3nt: TGTGCCAGCAGCCGTGGGACAGGGGGAATGGTATATGGCTACACCTTC
v_gene: TRBV24-1; j_gene: TRBJ1-5; abundance: few; d_gene: NA; CDR3aa: CATGQYSNQPQHF; CDR3nt: TGTGCCACCGGACAGTATAGCAATCAGCCCCAGCATTTT
v_gene: TRBV29-1; j_gene: TRBJ2-5; abundance: many; d_gene: NA; CDR3aa: CSVQSGGETQYF; CDR3nt: TGCAGCGTGCAATCGGGTGGGGAGACCCAGTACTTC
v_gene: TRBV6-5; j_gene: TRBJ2-7; abundance: NA; d_gene: NA; CDR3aa: CASSYSRREYEQYF; CDR3nt: TGTGCCAGCAGTTACTCCCGCAGGGAATACGAGCAGTACTTC
v_gene: TRBV7-9; j_gene: TRBJ2-2; abundance: few; d_gene: NA; CDR3aa: CASRTEGGGELFF; CDR3nt: TGTGCCAGCAGAACTGAAGGGGGCGGGGAGCTGTTTTTT
v_gene: TRBV28; j_gene: TRBJ1-5; abundance: many; d_gene: TRBD1; CDR3aa: CASRQGAKQPQHF; CDR3nt: TGTGCCAGCAGGCAGGGGGCAAAACAGCCCCAGCATTTT
v_gene: TRBV2; j_gene: TRBJ1-5; abundance: NA; d_gene: NA; CDR3aa: CASSDGGSGNQPQHF; CDR3nt: TGTGCCAGCAGTGATGGGGGATCGGGCAATCAGCCCCAGCATTTT
v_gene: TRBV25-1; j_gene: TRBJ2-2; abundance: NA; d_gene: NA; CDR3aa: CASSATDRDPANTGELFF; CDR3nt: TGTGCCAGCAGTGCCACAGACCGGGACCCTGCGAACACCGGGGAGCTGTTTTTT
v_gene: TRBV20-1; j_gene: TRBJ2-5; abundance: few; d_gene: TRBD2; CDR3aa: CSAREGLAGERETQYF; CDR3nt: TGCAGTGCTAGAGAAGGACTAGCGGGAGAAAGAGAGACCCAGTACTTC
v_gene: TRBV30; j_gene: TRBJ1-1; abundance: many; d_gene: NA; CDR3aa: CAWSASTWNTEAFF; CDR3nt: TGTGCCTGGAGTGCCTCGACATGGAACACTGAAGCTTTCTTT